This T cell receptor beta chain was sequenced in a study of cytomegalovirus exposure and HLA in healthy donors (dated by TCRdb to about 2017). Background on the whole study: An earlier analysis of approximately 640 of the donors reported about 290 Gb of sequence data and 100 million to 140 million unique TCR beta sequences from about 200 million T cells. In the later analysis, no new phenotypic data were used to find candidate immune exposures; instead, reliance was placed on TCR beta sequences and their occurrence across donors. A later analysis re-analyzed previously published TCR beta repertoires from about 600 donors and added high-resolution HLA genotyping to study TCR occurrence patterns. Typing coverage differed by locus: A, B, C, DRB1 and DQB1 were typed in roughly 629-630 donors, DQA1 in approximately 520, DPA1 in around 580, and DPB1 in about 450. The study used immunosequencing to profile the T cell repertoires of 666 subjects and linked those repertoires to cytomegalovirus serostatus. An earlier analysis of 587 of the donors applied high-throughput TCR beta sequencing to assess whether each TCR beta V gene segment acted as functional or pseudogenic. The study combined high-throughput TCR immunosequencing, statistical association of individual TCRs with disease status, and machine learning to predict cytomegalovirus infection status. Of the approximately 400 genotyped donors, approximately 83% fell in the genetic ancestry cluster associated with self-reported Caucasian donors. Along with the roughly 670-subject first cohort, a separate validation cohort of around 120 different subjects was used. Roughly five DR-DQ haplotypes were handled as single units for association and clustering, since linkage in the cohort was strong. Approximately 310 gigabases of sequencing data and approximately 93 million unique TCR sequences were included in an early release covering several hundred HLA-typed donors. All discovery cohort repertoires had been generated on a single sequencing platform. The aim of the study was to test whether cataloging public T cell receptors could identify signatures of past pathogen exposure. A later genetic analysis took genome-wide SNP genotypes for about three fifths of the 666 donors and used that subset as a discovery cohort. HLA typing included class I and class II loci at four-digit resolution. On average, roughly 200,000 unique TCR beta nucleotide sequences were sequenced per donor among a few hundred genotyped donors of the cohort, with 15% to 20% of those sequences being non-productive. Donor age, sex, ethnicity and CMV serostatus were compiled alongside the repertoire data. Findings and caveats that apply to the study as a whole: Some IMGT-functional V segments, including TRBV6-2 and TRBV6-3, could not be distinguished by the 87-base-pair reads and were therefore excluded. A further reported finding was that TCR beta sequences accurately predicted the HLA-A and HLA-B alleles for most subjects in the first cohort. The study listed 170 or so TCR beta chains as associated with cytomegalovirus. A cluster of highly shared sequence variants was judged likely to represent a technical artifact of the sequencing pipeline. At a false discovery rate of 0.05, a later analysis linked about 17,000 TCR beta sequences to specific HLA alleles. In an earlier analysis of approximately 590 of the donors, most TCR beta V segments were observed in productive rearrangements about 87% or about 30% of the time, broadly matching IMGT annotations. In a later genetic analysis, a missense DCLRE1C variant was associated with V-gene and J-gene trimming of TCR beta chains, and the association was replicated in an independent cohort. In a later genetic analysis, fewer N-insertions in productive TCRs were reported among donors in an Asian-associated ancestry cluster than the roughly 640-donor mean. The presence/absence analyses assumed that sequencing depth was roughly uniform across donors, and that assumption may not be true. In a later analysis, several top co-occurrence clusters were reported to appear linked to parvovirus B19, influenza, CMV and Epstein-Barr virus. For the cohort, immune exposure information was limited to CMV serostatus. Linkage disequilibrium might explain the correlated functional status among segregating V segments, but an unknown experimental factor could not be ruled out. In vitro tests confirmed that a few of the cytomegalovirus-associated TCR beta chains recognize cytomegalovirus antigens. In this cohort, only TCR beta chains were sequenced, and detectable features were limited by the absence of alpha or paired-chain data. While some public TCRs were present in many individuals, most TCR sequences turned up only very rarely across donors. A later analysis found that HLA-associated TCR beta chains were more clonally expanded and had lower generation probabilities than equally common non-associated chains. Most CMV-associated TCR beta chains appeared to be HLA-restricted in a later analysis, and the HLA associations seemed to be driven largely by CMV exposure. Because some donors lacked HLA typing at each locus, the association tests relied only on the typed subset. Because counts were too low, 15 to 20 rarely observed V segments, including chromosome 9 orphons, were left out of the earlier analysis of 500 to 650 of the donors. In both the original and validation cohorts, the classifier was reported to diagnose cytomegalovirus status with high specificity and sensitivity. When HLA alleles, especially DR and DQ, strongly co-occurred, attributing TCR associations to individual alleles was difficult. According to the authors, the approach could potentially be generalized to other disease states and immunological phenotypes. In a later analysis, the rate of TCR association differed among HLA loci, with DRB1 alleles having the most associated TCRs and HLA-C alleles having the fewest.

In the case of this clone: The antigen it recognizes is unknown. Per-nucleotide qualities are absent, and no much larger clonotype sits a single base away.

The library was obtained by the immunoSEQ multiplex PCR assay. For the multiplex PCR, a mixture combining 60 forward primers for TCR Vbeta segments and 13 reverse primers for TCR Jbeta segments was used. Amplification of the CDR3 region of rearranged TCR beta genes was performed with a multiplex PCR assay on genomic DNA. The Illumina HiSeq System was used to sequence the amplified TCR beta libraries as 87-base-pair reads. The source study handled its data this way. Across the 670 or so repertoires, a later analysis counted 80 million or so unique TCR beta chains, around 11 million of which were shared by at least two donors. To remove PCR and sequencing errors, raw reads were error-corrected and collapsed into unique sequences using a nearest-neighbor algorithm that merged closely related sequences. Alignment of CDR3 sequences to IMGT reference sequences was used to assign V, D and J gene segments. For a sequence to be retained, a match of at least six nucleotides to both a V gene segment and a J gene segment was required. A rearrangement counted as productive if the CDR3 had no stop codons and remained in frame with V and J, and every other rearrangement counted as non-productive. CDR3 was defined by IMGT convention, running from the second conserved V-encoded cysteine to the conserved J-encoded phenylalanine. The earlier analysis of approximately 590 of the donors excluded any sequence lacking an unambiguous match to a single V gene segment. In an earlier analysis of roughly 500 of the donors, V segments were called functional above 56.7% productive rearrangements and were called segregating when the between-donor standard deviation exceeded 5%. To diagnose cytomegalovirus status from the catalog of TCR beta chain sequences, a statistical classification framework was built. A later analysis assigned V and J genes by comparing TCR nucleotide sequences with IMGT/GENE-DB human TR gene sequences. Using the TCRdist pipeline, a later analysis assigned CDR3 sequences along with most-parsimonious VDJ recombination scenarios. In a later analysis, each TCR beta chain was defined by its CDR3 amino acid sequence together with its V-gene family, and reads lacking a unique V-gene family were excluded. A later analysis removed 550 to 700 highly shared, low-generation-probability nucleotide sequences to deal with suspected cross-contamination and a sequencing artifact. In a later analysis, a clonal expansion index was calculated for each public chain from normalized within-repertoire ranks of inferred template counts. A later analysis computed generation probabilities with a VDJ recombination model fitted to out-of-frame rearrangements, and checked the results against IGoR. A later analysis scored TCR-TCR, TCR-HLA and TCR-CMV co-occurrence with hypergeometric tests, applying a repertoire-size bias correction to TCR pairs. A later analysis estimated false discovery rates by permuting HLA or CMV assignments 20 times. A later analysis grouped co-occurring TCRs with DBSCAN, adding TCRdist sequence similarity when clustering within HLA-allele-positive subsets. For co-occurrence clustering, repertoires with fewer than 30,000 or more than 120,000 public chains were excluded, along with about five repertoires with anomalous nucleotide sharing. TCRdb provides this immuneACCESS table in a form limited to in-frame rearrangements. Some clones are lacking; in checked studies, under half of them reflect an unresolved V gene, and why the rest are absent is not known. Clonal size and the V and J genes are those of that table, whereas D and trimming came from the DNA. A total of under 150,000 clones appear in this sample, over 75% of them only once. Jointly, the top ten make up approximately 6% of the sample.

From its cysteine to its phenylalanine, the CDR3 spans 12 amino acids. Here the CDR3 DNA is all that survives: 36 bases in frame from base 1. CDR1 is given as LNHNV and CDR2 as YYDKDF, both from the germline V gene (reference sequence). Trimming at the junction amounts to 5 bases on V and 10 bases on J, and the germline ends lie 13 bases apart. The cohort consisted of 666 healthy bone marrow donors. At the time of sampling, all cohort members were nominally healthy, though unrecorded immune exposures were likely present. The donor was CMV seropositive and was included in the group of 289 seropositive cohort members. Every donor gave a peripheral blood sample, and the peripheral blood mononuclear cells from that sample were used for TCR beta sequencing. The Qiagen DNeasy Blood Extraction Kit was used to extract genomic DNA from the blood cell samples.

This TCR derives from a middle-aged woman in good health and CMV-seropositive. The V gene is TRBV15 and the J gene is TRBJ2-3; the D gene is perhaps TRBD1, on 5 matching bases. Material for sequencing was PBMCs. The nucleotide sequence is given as TGTGCCACCAGCCCCCGGACATCACCGCAGTATTTT. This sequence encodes CATSPRTSPQYF.